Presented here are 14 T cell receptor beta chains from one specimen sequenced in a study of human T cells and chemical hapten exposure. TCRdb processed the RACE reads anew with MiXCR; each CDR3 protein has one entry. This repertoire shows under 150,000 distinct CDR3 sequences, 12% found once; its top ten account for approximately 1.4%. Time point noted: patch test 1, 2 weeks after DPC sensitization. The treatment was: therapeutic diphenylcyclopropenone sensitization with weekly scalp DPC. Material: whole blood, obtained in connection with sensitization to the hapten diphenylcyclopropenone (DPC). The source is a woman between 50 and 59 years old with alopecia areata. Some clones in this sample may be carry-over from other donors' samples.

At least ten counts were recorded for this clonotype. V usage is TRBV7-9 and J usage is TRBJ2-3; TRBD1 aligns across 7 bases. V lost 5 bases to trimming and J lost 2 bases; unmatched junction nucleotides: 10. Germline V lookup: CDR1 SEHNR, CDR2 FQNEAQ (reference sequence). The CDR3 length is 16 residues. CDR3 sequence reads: CASSPRDRDPTDTQYF. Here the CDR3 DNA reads TGTGCCAGCAGCCCCCGAGACAGGGATCCCACAGATACGCAGTATTTT.

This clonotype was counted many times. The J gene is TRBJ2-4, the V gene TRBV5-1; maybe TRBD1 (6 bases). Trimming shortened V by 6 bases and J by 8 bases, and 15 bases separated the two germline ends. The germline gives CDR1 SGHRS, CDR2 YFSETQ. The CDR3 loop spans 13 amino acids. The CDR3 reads CASKGEGGDIQYF. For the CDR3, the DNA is TGCGCCAGCAAGGGGGAAGGGGGAGACATTCAGTACTTC.

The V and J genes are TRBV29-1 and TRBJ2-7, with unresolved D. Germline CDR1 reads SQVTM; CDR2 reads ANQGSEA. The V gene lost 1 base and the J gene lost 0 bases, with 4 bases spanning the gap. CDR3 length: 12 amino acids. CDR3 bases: TGCAGCGTTGAAGGGCCCTCCTACGAGCAGTACTTC. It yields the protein CSVEGPSYEQYF.

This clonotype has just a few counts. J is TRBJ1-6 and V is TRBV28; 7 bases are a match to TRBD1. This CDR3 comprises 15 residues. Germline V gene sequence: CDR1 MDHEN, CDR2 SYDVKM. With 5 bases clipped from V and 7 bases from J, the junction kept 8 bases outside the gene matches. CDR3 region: CASSGQTGLNSPLHF. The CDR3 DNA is TGTGCCAGCAGTGGCCAGACAGGGTTGAATTCACCCCTCCACTTT.

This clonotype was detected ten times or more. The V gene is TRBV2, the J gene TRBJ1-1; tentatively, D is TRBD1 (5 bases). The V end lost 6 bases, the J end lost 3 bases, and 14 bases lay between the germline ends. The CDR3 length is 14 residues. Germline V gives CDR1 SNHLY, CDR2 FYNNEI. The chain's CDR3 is CASRGPGLYTEAFF. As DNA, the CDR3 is TGTGCCAGCAGAGGTCCGGGACTGTACACTGAAGCTTTCTTT.

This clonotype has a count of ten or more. CDR3 protein: CSVAAGTGGGQPQHF. CDR3 DNA sequence: TGCAGCGTTGCGGCCGGGACAGGGGGCGGTCAGCCCCAGCATTTT. J is TRBJ1-5 and V is TRBV29-1; 12 nucleotides line up with TRBD1. V dropped 4 bases and J dropped 6; count of bases not matched to a gene: 7. This CDR3 contains 15 residues. Germline V gene lookup returns CDR1 SQVTM and CDR2 ANQGSEA.

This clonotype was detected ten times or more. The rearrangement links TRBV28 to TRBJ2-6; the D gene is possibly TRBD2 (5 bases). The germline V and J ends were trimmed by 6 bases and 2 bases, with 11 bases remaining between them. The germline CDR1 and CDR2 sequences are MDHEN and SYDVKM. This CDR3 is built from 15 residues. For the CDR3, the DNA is TGTGCCAGCAGACCCAGGACTGCTGGGGCCAACGTCCTGACTTTC. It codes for CASRPRTAGANVLTF.

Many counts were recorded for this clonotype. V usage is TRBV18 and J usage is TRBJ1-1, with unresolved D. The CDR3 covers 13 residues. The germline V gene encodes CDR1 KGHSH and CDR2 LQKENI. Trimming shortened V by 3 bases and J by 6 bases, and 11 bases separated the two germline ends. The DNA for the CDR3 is TGTGCCAGCTCACCGGCCGGCGGCCCTGAAGCTTTCTTT. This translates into CASSPAGGPEAFF.

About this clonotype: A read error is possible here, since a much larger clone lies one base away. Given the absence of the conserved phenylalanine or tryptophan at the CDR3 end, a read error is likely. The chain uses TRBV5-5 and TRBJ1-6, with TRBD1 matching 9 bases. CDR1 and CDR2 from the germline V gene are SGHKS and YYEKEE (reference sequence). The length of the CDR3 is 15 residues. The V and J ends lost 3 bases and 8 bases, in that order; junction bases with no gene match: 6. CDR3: CASSWGQGTYSPLHL. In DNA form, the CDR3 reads TGTGCCAGCAGCTGGGGACAGGGAACATATTCACCCCTCCACCTT.

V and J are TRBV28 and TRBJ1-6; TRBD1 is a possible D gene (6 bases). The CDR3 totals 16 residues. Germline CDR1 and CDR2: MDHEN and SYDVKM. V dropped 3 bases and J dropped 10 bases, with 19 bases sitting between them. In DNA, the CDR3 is TGTGCCAGCAGTTTGGCCTCTACAGGGTCCGGCTCACCCCTCCACTTT. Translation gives CASSLASTGSGSPLHF.

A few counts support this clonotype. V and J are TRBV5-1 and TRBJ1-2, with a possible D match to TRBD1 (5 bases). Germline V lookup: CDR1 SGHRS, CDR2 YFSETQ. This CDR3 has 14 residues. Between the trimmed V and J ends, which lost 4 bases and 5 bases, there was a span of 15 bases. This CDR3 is CASSPSGGKYGYTF. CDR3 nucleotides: TGCGCCAGCAGCCCGTCCGGGGGAAAATATGGCTACACCTTC.

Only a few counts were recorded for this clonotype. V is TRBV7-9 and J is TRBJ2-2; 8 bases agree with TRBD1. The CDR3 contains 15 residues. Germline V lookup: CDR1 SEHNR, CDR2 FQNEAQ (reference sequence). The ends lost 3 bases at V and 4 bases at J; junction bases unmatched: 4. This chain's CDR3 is CASSLDREVTGELFF. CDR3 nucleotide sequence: TGTGCCAGCAGCTTGGACAGGGAGGTCACCGGGGAGCTGTTTTTT.

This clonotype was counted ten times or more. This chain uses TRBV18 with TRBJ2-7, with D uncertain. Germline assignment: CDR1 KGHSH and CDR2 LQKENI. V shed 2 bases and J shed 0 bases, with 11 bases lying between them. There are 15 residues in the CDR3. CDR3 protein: CASSPSPPSSYEQYF. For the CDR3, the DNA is TGTGCCAGCTCACCATCTCCCCCAAGCTCCTACGAGCAGTACTTC.

The CDR3, as DNA: TGTGCCAGCAGTCCTCCGGGACTCGCATCCTACGAGCAGTACTTC. It is translated as CASSPPGLASYEQYF. The rearrangement links TRBV28 to TRBJ2-7, with TRBD2 as a possible D gene (6 bases). The CDR3 covers 15 residues. Germline CDR1 reads MDHEN; CDR2 reads SYDVKM. The V end lost 5 bases, the J end lost 1 base, and 15 bases lay between the germline ends. The complete variable domain, with remaining parts taken from reference TRBV28 and TRBJ2-7, reads DVKVTQSSRYLVKRTGEKVFLECVQDMDHENMFWYRQDPGLGLRLIYFSYDVKMKEKGDIPEGYSVSREKKERFSLILESASTNQTSMYLCASSPPGLASYEQYFGPGTRLTVT.